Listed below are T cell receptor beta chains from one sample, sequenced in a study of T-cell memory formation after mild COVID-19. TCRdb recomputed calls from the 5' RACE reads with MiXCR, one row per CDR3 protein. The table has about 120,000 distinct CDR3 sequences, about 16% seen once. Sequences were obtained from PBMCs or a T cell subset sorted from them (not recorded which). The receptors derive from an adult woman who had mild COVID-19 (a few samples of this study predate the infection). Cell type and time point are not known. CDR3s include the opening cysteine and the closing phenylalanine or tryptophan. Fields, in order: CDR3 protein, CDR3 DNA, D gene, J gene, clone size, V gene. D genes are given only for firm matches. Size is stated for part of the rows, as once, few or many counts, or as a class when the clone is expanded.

CDR3: CASDGNTQYF
DNA: TGTGCCAGTGACGGGAATACGCAGTATTTT
D: .
J: TRBJ2-3
size: few
V: TRBV19

CDR3: CASSSTASYGYTF
DNA: TGTGCCAGCAGCTCAACTGCCTCATATGGCTACACCTTC
D: .
J: TRBJ1-2
size: few
V: TRBV12-3/TRBV12-4

CDR3: CAISLSVAGGQFF
DNA: TGTGCCATTTCCCTGTCGGTAGCGGGAGGGCAGTTCTTC
D: TRBD2
J: TRBJ2-1
size: few
V: TRBV10-3

CDR3: CASSLEALSSYNSPLHF
DNA: TGCGCCAGCAGCTTGGAAGCACTAAGCTCCTATAATTCACCCCTCCACTTT
D: .
J: TRBJ1-6
size: .
V: TRBV5-1

CDR3: CASSEHRRYNEQFF
DNA: TGTGCCAGCAGCGAACATCGGCGGTACAATGAGCAGTTCTTC
D: .
J: TRBJ2-1
size: .
V: TRBV7-3

CDR3: CASSLRGTDTGELFF
DNA: TGTGCCAGCAGCCTCCGGGGAACAGACACCGGGGAGCTGTTTTTT
D: .
J: TRBJ2-2
size: few
V: TRBV9

CDR3: CASTLTGIRFLGNQPQHF
DNA: TGCGCCAGCACCTTAACAGGGATTAGATTTCTGGGCAATCAGCCCCAGCATTTT
D: .
J: TRBJ1-5
size: many
V: TRBV5-1

CDR3: CASSVADSNYGYTF
DNA: TGTGCCAGCAGCGTAGCTGACTCTAACTATGGCTACACCTTC
D: .
J: TRBJ1-2
size: few
V: TRBV9

CDR3: CASSLGTGGVYGYTF
DNA: TGTGCCAGCAGCCTTGGGACAGGGGGAGTCTATGGCTACACCTTC
D: TRBD1
J: TRBJ1-2
size: .
V: TRBV7-9

CDR3: CASSPFGSNQPQHF
DNA: TGTGCCAGCAGCCCCTTTGGGAGCAATCAGCCCCAGCATTTT
D: .
J: TRBJ1-5
size: few
V: TRBV27

CDR3: CASSRGLTDYNEQFF
DNA: TGTGCCAGTAGTAGAGGACTTACAGACTACAATGAGCAGTTCTTC
D: .
J: TRBJ2-1
size: few
V: TRBV19

CDR3: CSAWDRLYGYTF
DNA: TGCAGTGCTTGGGACAGGCTCTATGGCTACACCTTC
D: TRBD1
J: TRBJ1-2
size: .
V: TRBV20-1

CDR3: CAWSVALGPRSKETQYF
DNA: TGTGCCTGGAGTGTGGCCTTGGGACCCAGATCAAAAGAGACCCAGTACTTC
D: .
J: TRBJ2-5
size: .
V: TRBV30

CDR3: CASSFLTGAGETQYF
DNA: TGTGCCAGCAGCTTCCTCACAGGGGCTGGGGAGACCCAGTACTTC
D: TRBD1
J: TRBJ2-5
size: .
V: TRBV7-9

CDR3: CASSSDQLTGGYTF
DNA: TGTGCCAGCAGCTCCGACCAGCTGACGGGTGGCTACACCTTC
D: .
J: TRBJ1-2
size: .
V: TRBV5-4

CDR3: CATSRDRQSYEQYF
DNA: TGTGCCACCAGCAGAGATCGACAGAGCTACGAGCAGTACTTC
D: .
J: TRBJ2-7
size: .
V: TRBV15

CDR3: CSVDTQEKTQYF
DNA: TGCAGCGTTGATACCCAGGAGAAGACCCAGTACTTC
D: .
J: TRBJ2-5
size: .
V: TRBV29-1

CDR3: CASSLGVRYEQYF
DNA: TGTGCCAGCAGTTTAGGTGTCCGGTACGAGCAGTACTTC
D: .
J: TRBJ2-7
size: few
V: TRBV12-3/TRBV12-4

CDR3: CASSLPRTDYEQYF
DNA: TGTGCCAGCAGCTTACCCCGGACGGATTACGAGCAGTACTTC
D: .
J: TRBJ2-7
size: .
V: TRBV7-9

CDR3: CASSPPTRSEQYF
DNA: TGTGCCAGCTCACCACCGACCCGAAGCGAGCAGTACTTC
D: .
J: TRBJ2-7
size: .
V: TRBV18

CDR3: CASSPGQYNSPLHF
DNA: TGTGCCAGCAGCCCAGGACAGTATAATTCACCCCTCCACTTT
D: .
J: TRBJ1-6
size: .
V: TRBV12-3/TRBV12-4

CDR3: CASSFRTDPTDTQYF
DNA: TGTGCCAGCAGCTTCCGGACAGACCCCACAGATACGCAGTATTTT
D: .
J: TRBJ2-3
size: few
V: TRBV11-1

CDR3: CATSRVLGTYNEQFF
DNA: TGTGCCACCAGCAGAGTGCTGGGGACCTACAATGAGCAGTTCTTC
D: .
J: TRBJ2-1
size: .
V: TRBV15

CDR3: CASSLASMRNYGYTF
DNA: TGTGCCAGCAGCTTGGCCAGTATGAGGAACTATGGCTACACCTTC
D: .
J: TRBJ1-2
size: .
V: TRBV5-5

CDR3: CATSSKQTQETQYF
DNA: TGTGCCACCAGCAGCAAACAGACCCAAGAGACCCAGTACTTC
D: .
J: TRBJ2-5
size: .
V: TRBV15

CDR3: CASSPSDWKDEQFF
DNA: TGTGCCAGCAGCCCTTCGGACTGGAAGGATGAGCAGTTCTTC
D: .
J: TRBJ2-1
size: .
V: TRBV9

CDR3: CASSIGVRYEQYF
DNA: TGTGCCAGTAGTATTGGAGTTCGCTACGAGCAGTACTTC
D: .
J: TRBJ2-7
size: few
V: TRBV19

CDR3: CSATLAQGAMGTEAFF
DNA: TGCAGTGCTACGCTAGCGCAGGGGGCTATGGGCACTGAAGCTTTCTTT
D: TRBD1
J: TRBJ1-1
size: few
V: TRBV20-1

CDR3: CASSFLKTGGVTEAFF
DNA: TGCGCCAGCAGCTTTCTCAAGACAGGGGGAGTAACTGAAGCTTTCTTT
D: TRBD1
J: TRBJ1-1
size: .
V: TRBV5-1

CDR3: CASSLEDSRVPYNEQFF
DNA: TGCGCCAGCAGCTTGGAAGACTCTAGGGTCCCCTACAATGAGCAGTTCTTC
D: .
J: TRBJ2-1
size: few
V: TRBV5-1

CDR3: CSATKQGNTEAFF
DNA: TGCAGTGCTACCAAACAGGGGAACACTGAAGCTTTCTTT
D: .
J: TRBJ1-1
size: .
V: TRBV20-1

CDR3: CASSVGVSGASTDTQYF
DNA: TGTGCCAGCAGCGTAGGAGTTAGCGGAGCTAGCACAGATACGCAGTATTTT
D: .
J: TRBJ2-3
size: .
V: TRBV9

CDR3: CASSYGQGIDTQYF
DNA: TGTGCCAGCAGTTACGGACAGGGGATAGATACGCAGTATTTT
D: TRBD1
J: TRBJ2-3
size: few
V: TRBV6-6

CDR3: CASSIGLGGQETQYF
DNA: TGTGCCAGTAGTATTGGACTCGGGGGGCAAGAGACCCAGTACTTC
D: TRBD2
J: TRBJ2-5
size: .
V: TRBV19

CDR3: CASSGVWDRKNIQYF
DNA: TGTGCCAGCAGCGGAGTGTGGGACAGAAAAAACATTCAGTACTTC
D: TRBD1
J: TRBJ2-4
size: few
V: TRBV5-6

CDR3: CASSVEQAPHEQYF
DNA: TGTGCCAGCAGCGTAGAGCAGGCCCCGCACGAGCAGTACTTC
D: .
J: TRBJ2-7
size: once
V: TRBV9

CDR3: CASSLSETGELFF
DNA: TGTGCCAGCAGTCTTTCAGAGACCGGGGAGCTGTTTTTT
D: .
J: TRBJ2-2
size: .
V: TRBV12-3/TRBV12-4

CDR3: CASTGYNSPLHF
DNA: TGTGCCAGCACAGGGTATAATTCACCCCTCCACTTT
D: .
J: TRBJ1-6
size: few
V: TRBV7-2

CDR3: CASSQERPDLGNIQYF
DNA: TGTGCCAGCAGCCAAGAAAGACCGGACCTGGGGAACATTCAGTACTTC
D: .
J: TRBJ2-4
size: .
V: TRBV4-2

CDR3: CASSPTRTDTQYF
DNA: TGTGCCAGCAGCCCTACTAGAACAGATACGCAGTATTTT
D: .
J: TRBJ2-3
size: .
V: TRBV12-3/TRBV12-4

CDR3: CAISDSRATDTQYF
DNA: TGTGCCATCAGTGATAGCAGGGCAACAGATACGCAGTATTTT
D: .
J: TRBJ2-3
size: .
V: TRBV10-3

CDR3: CASSLVTGPHNEQFF
DNA: TGTGCCAGCAGCTTAGTAACAGGGCCACACAATGAGCAGTTCTTC
D: .
J: TRBJ2-1
size: .
V: TRBV11-3

CDR3: CASSFAGTSGTYEQYF
DNA: TGCGCCAGCAGCTTTGCCGGGACTAGCGGGACCTACGAGCAGTACTTC
D: TRBD2
J: TRBJ2-7
size: few
V: TRBV5-1

CDR3: CSAGLAGAYEQYF
DNA: TGCAGTGCTGGACTAGCGGGGGCCTACGAGCAGTACTTC
D: TRBD2
J: TRBJ2-7
size: few
V: TRBV20-1

CDR3: CASSLGTGNGYTF
DNA: TGCGCCAGCAGCTTAGGGACAGGGAATGGCTACACCTTC
D: TRBD1
J: TRBJ1-2
size: many
V: TRBV5-1

CDR3: CASSLGVSLHEQYF
DNA: TGTGCCAGCAGCTTGGGAGTTAGCCTCCACGAGCAGTACTTC
D: .
J: TRBJ2-7
size: .
V: TRBV5-6

CDR3: CASSYRLAPPEGKEQFF
DNA: TGTGCCAGCAGCTACCGACTAGCCCCCCCGGAAGGGAAGGAGCAGTTCTTC
D: TRBD2
J: TRBJ2-1
size: few
V: TRBV11-2

CDR3: CASSQDYANQPQHF
DNA: TGCGCCAGCAGCCAAGATTATGCCAATCAGCCCCAGCATTTT
D: .
J: TRBJ1-5
size: .
V: TRBV4-3

CDR3: CASSFAQGGEQYF
DNA: TGTGCCAGCAGTTTCGCGCAGGGTGGCGAGCAGTACTTC
D: .
J: TRBJ2-7
size: .
V: TRBV12-3/TRBV12-4

CDR3: CASSPDRGRAGELFF
DNA: TGTGCCAGCAGTCCCGACAGGGGGCGCGCCGGGGAGCTGTTTTTT
D: TRBD1
J: TRBJ2-2
size: few
V: TRBV12-3/TRBV12-4

CDR3: CASSLEGQGEGYTF
DNA: TGCGCCAGCAGCTTGGAGGGGCAGGGCGAAGGCTACACCTTC
D: .
J: TRBJ1-2
size: .
V: TRBV5-1

CDR3: CASSFLGGTIPDTQYF
DNA: TGCGCCAGCAGCTTCTTAGGGGGAACTATTCCAGATACGCAGTATTTT
D: .
J: TRBJ2-3
size: .
V: TRBV5-1

CDR3: CASSFFGSTDTQYF
DNA: TGTGCCAGCAGTTTTTTCGGGAGCACAGATACGCAGTATTTT
D: .
J: TRBJ2-3
size: few
V: TRBV12-3/TRBV12-4

CDR3: CASSFGWVVTEAFF
DNA: TGTGCCAGCAGCTTCGGGTGGGTGGTCACTGAAGCTTTCTTT
D: .
J: TRBJ1-1
size: .
V: TRBV7-2

CDR3: CASRLQGSSYNEQFF
DNA: TGTGCCAGCAGACTACAGGGGAGCTCCTACAATGAGCAGTTCTTC
D: TRBD1
J: TRBJ2-1
size: once
V: TRBV2